The present T cell receptor beta chain was sequenced within a study of immune cell composition in non-small cell lung cancer. Study-level results: Squamous carcinomas (roughly 80%) more often had tumour-associated clones >0.5% than adenocarcinomas (approximately 35%).

The assay was immunoSEQ multiplex PCR, and TCRdb's table has in-frame clones only and misses some. The profile covers over 5,500 clones, with 78% appearing a single time and about 7.3% taken by the ten largest. DNA was extracted from unsorted cell suspensions stored frozen. This CDR3 has 16 residues. Germline trimming cut 3 bases from V and 1 base from J; bases unmatched to any gene: 2. Germline CDR1 reads KGHSH; CDR2 reads LQKENI. On this clone itself: Its antigen remains unidentified.

The TCR originated in a human donor with non-small cell lung cancer. The V and J genes are TRBV18 and TRBJ2-2; TRBD2 agrees at 10 bases. Sequencing was carried out using lung tumor tissue. The CDR3 protein is CASSPLAGENTGELFF. The CDR3 nucleotides are TGTGCCAGCTCACCCCTAGCGGGGGAGAACACCGGGGAGCTGTTTTTT.